This T cell receptor (beta chain) was observed in a study of graft-versus-host responses after intestinal transplantation. Across the whole study: Multivisceral, liver-intestinal, or isolated intestinal transplants were received by the recipients.

General study results and limits: Clonal ratios of graft-versus-host to host-versus-graft in allografts were high for patients exhibiting graft-donor T cell macrochimerism. Detection of GvH clones occurred in recipient marrow, and some had their first appearance in ileum or blood.

This clone was observed a few times. The target antigen is unknown. Tissue processing of the graft released intraepithelial and lamina propria lymphocytes from it. The CDR3 spans 13 residues. Trimming shortened V by 2 bases and J by 1 base, and 7 bases separated the two germline ends. CDR1 SGHRS and CDR2 YFSETQ come from the germline V gene. Profiled with immunoSEQ multiplex PCR; TCRdb holds only in-frame clones, not every one. The table includes 4,500 to 5,500 clones, around 70% detected once. The starting material was ileum tissue, obtained less than 270 days after intestinal transplant. The chain joins TRBV5-1 to TRBJ2-7; possibly TRBD2 for D (6 bases). The sequence was collected from a human patient who received an intestinal transplant, so some T cells may come from the graft donor. CDR3 in DNA: TGCGCCAGCAGCTTTAGCGGATCCTACGAGCAGTACTTC. Translating it yields CASSFSGSYEQYF.